The rows below give T cell receptor beta chains drawn from one sample of a study of T cells in Graves' hyperthyroidism and ophthalmopathy. TCRdb reprocessed the multiplex PCR reads with MiXCR, giving one entry per CDR3 protein. Altogether about 420,000 distinct CDR3 sequences are present, around 15% being singletons, with the ten largest covering 5.3%. The specimen was blood. Receptors were obtained from a woman aged 18 to 35 with Graves' hyperthyroidism. CDR3s include the opening cysteine and the closing phenylalanine or tryptophan. D genes are given only for firm matches. Size is omitted from some rows. Given values are once, few, many or a class for expanded clones.

V gene	D gene	J gene	clone size	CDR3 DNA	CDR3 protein
TRBV28	.	TRBJ1-1	many	TGTGCCAGCAGTCCTCCTTCGGGGGGGGGCCCGACTGAAGCTTTCTTT	CASSPPSGGGPTEAFF
TRBV25-1	.	TRBJ2-2	.	TGTGCCAGCAGTGAAACCGGGACCGGGGAGCTGTTTTTT	CASSETGTGELFF
TRBV20-1	TRBD2	TRBJ2-5	few	TGCAGTGCTAGAGATTCTAGCGGGGTACAAGAGACCCAGTACTTC	CSARDSSGVQETQYF
TRBV3-1	.	TRBJ2-7	few	TGTGCCACCGCAGGTTCCCTCTACGAGCAGTACTTC	CATAGSLYEQYF
TRBV28	.	TRBJ2-7	many	TGTGCCAGCAGCCGTCCGGACGTCGACGAGCAGTACTTC	CASSRPDVDEQYF
TRBV5-6	.	TRBJ2-1	many	TGTGCCAGCAGCTTACGAGGGGGGACCAATGAGCAGTTCTTC	CASSLRGGTNEQFF
TRBV4-2	.	TRBJ1-5	.	TGTGCCAGCAGCCAAGATGGGGGATCGGGCAATCAGCCCCAGCATTTT	CASSQDGGSGNQPQHF
TRBV11-3	TRBD1	TRBJ2-7	.	TGTGCCAGCAGCTTAGATCTCACAGGGGCGCTTGTCGGGCAGTACTTC	CASSLDLTGALVGQYF
TRBV29-1	TRBD1	TRBJ2-7	many	TGCAGCGCCAGACAGGGGGCGAGGGAGCAGTACTTC	CSARQGAREQYF
TRBV11-1	TRBD2	TRBJ2-1	many	TGTGCCAGCAGCTTAAGCGGGACGCCATACAATGAGCAGTTCTTC	CASSLSGTPYNEQFF
TRBV19	.	TRBJ1-5	few	TGTGCCAGTAGTATGACGGACAATCAGCCCCAGCATTTT	CASSMTDNQPQHF